One TCR beta chain is described in this entry. The antigen is unknown. This sample is drawn from a study of a mutant IDH1 vaccine in newly diagnosed glioma. The repertoire was sequenced with immunoSEQ multiplex PCR; TCRdb's copy has only in-frame clones and lacks some. The sample holds tens of thousands of clones, approximately 89% seen once. V lost 3 bases, J lost 13 bases, and 15 bases lay in between. Germline CDR1 LNHDA, CDR2 SQIVND (reference sequence). This CDR3 region has 13 residues. Specified time point: week 47, end of study. Doses of 300 ug of mutant IDH1 20-mer peptide were given with topical imiquimod.

This TCR came from a man aged 35 to 55 with glioma. This specimen consisted of PBMCs, obtained from a glioma patient whose treatment included an IDH1 peptide vaccine. The genes are TRBV19 and TRBJ1-4; D call uncertain. The CDR3 sequence is CASSMGIYRGLFF. DNA for the CDR3: TGTGCCAGTAGTATGGGGATTTACCGGGGACTGTTTTTT.